A single count supports the clone carrying this T cell receptor (beta chain). This specimen belongs to a study of blood T cell repertoires in COVID-19. Germline assignment: CDR1 SGHTS and CDR2 YDEGEE. V trimming: 2 bases; J trimming: 4 bases; junction bases outside the gene matches: 5. The CDR3 has 15 amino acids. The authors' processing: Counts of nucleated cells, estimated from reference gene primer amplification, were obtained. The repertoire was sequenced with immunoSEQ multiplex PCR; TCRdb's copy has only in-frame clones and lacks some. V, J and clone size are taken as reported in that table, and D and trimming were inferred from the DNA itself. This repertoire shows some 120,000 clones, roughly 76% found once; its top ten account for roughly 10%.

The chain joins TRBV5-8 to TRBJ1-2; 10 bases are a match to TRBD1. Sequencing used peripheral blood. This TCR was sampled from a human donor in a cohort sampled during active COVID-19. CDR3 in DNA: TGTGCCAGCAGCTTACCGGGACAGGGGCCCTATGGCTACACCTTC. It yields the protein CASSLPGQGPYGYTF.